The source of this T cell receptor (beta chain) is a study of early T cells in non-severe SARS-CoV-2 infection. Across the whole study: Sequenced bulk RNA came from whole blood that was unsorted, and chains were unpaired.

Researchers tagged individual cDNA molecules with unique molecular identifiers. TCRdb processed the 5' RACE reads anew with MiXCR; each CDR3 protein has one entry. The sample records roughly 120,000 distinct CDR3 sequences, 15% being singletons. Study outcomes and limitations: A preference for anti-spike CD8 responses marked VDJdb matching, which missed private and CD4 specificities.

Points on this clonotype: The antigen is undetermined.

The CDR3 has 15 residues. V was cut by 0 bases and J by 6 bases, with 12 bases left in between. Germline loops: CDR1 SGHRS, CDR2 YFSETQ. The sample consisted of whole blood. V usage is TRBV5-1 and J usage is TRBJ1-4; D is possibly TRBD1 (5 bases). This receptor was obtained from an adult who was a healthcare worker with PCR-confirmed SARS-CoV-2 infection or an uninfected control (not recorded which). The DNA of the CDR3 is TGCGCCAGCAGCTTGGCCGGAAGGGACGATGAAAAACTGTTTTTT. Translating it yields CASSLAGRDDEKLFF. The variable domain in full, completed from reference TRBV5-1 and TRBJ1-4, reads KAGVTQTPRYLIKTRGQQVTLSCSPISGHRSVSWYQQTPGQGLQFLFEYFSETQRNKGNFPGRFSGRQFSNSRSEMNVSTLELGDSALYLCASSLAGRDDEKLFFGSGTQLSVL.